The 29 T cell receptor beta chains reported below all come from one sample, sequenced in a study of neurological immune-mediated disorders. TCRdb recomputed calls from the 5' RACE reads with MiXCR, one row per CDR3 protein. The sample yields approximately 31,000 distinct CDR3 sequences, roughly an eighth seen once. Time point in this sample: longitudinal time-point 2. Sequences were obtained from PBMCs. The receptors stem from a woman between 40 and 55 years old in good health.

This clonotype was recorded at least ten times. The genes are TRBV3-1 and TRBJ1-5; tentatively, D is TRBD1 (5 bases). Germline V CDR1 and CDR2: LGHDT, YNNKEL (reference sequence). V was pared by 5 bases and J by 2 bases, with 10 bases between. The CDR3 totals 14 residues. The CDR3 loop is CASSLTVGNQPQHF. CDR3 DNA sequence: TGTGCCAGCAGCTTGACAGTCGGCAATCAGCCCCAGCATTTT. The whole variable domain, remainder taken from reference TRBV3-1 and TRBJ1-5, is DTAVSQTPKYLVTQMGNDKSIKCEQNLGHDTMYWYKQDSKKFLKIMFSYNNKELIINETVPNRFSPKSPDKAHLNLHINSLELGDSAVYFCASSLTVGNQPQHFGDGTRLSIL.

The chain combines TRBV5-5 with TRBJ2-7; TRBD1 agrees at 7 bases. Germline lookup yields CDR1 SGHKS and CDR2 YYEKEE (reference sequence). V gave up 4 bases and J gave up 2 bases; unmatched junction bases: 6. The CDR3 covers 14 residues. The CDR3 coding sequence is TGTGCCAGCAGCGTATCCGGGACAGCCTACGAGCAGTACTTC. Protein sequence: CASSVSGTAYEQYF.

This clonotype has a count of ten or more. The chain is built from TRBV29-1 and TRBJ2-7, with D uncertain. Germline V lookup: CDR1 SQVTM, CDR2 ANQGSEA. The CDR3 extends over 15 amino acids. Trimming cost V 6 bases and J 0 bases, with 18 bases left between them. The DNA of the CDR3 is TGCAGCGTCCGAGCGTGGGCGGCCAGCTCCTACGAGCAGTACTTC. This gives the protein CSVRAWAASSYEQYF.

Many counts were recorded for this clonotype. The chain recombines TRBV7-9 with TRBJ1-2; TRBD1 is a possible D gene (6 bases). This CDR3 is built from 13 residues. Per germline, CDR1 SEHNR and CDR2 FQNEAQ (reference sequence). Trimming took off 4 bases at V and 11 bases at J, with 17 bases between the two ends. This CDR3 is CASSWATGSPYTF. CDR3 in DNA: TGTGCCAGCAGCTGGGCAACAGGGAGCCCGTACACCTTC.

Points on this clonotype: This may stem from a read error, because a much larger clone lies one nucleotide away. The V call is TRBV6-1, the J call TRBJ1-6; no firm D call. V was trimmed by 7 bases and J by 13 bases, leaving 20 bases between them. The CDR3 consists of 14 residues. CDR1 MNHNS and CDR2 SASEGT come from the germline V gene. Here the CDR3 reads CASTEGSPSRPLHF. CDR3 nucleotide sequence: TGTGCCAGCACCGAAGGGTCCCCCTCCAGGCCCCTCCACTTT.

This clonotype was picked up many times. CDR3 protein: CASSRLSTDTQYF. CDR3 DNA sequence: TGTGCCAGCAGTCGTCTGAGCACAGATACGCAGTATTTT. V is TRBV6-6 and J is TRBJ2-3; D is unresolved. The CDR3 spans 13 residues. The V gene lost 5 bases and the J gene lost 0 bases, with 6 bases spanning the gap. Germline V gene lookup returns CDR1 MNHNY and CDR2 SVGAGI (reference sequence).

This clonotype has at least ten counts. The genes are TRBV3-1 and TRBJ2-7; D gene uncertain. The CDR3 is made up of 14 amino acids. Germline CDR1 and CDR2: LGHDT and YNNKEL (reference sequence). V dropped 4 bases and J dropped 5 bases, with 15 bases sitting between them. This chain's CDR3 is CASSPTGSRNEQYF. The CDR3 coding sequence is TGTGCCAGCAGCCCGACGGGTTCCCGCAACGAGCAGTACTTC.

This clonotype was counted at least ten times. The chain couples TRBV20-1 to TRBJ2-7; no definite D call. V was shortened by 3 bases and J by 5 bases, with 8 bases between the two germline ends. CDR3 length equals 11 residues. Germline V gene data show CDR1 as DFQATT and CDR2 as SNEGSKA (reference sequence). The DNA for the CDR3 is TGCAGTGCTAGTCGGTTCAACGAGCAGTACTTC. Translation: CSASRFNEQYF.

Many counts were recorded for this clonotype. The chain links TRBV12-3 or TRBV12-4 to TRBJ1-1, with no clear D. The CDR3 is 12 amino acids. V was shortened by 1 base and J by 5 bases, with 5 bases between the two germline ends. The CDR3 coding sequence is TGTGCCAGCAGTTTAGGACGTACTGAAGCTTTCTTT. It codes for CASSLGRTEAFF.

There are many counts of this clonotype. The CDR3 DNA is TGTGCCAGCAGCCAGGGGGTTAATGAGCAGTTCTTC. Protein sequence: CASSQGVNEQFF. The V gene is TRBV11-1, the J gene TRBJ2-1; TRBD1 agrees at 7 bases. The germline gives CDR1 SGHAT, CDR2 FQDESV (reference sequence). The CDR3 extends over 12 amino acids. J gave up 7 bases and V 5 bases, and 2 bases lay outside the gene matches.

The table lists this clonotype with a few counts. The CDR3 here is CAWRGGTAKNIQYF. The CDR3 DNA follows: TGTGCCTGGAGGGGCGGGACGGCCAAAAACATTCAGTACTTC. The rearrangement links TRBV30 to TRBJ2-4; perhaps TRBD2 as D (6 bases). CDR3 size: 14 residues. V was pared by 3 bases and J by 1 base, with 10 bases between. The germline V gene has CDR1 GTSNPN and CDR2 SVGIG (reference sequence).

By share of the sample, this clonotype is medium-sized (0.01 to 0.1%). The V and J genes are TRBV7-9 and TRBJ2-2; possibly TRBD1 for D (6 bases). Germline V gene lookup returns CDR1 SEHNR and CDR2 FQNEAQ (reference sequence). V gave up 7 bases and J gave up 2 bases, with 23 bases separating them. This CDR3 spans 18 amino acids. The CDR3: CASKLRMDSAENTGELFF. In DNA form, the CDR3 reads TGTGCCAGCAAGCTTCGAATGGACAGTGCAGAAAACACCGGGGAGCTGTTTTTT.

This clonotype was counted ten times or more. CDR3 in amino acids: CSVVPGTPYEQYF. In nucleotides, the CDR3 is TGCAGCGTTGTTCCCGGGACACCCTACGAGCAGTACTTC. The gene calls are TRBV29-1 and TRBJ2-7; possible D gene TRBD1, 6 bases. V lost 4 bases and J lost 2, with 12 bases in between. The CDR3 totals 13 residues. Germline lookup yields CDR1 SQVTM and CDR2 ANQGSEA.

This clonotype is categorized as medium-sized. J is TRBJ2-7 and V is TRBV20-1, with D possibly being TRBD1 (6 bases). The germline V and J ends were trimmed by 4 bases and 4 bases, with 14 bases remaining between them. Germline V CDR1 and CDR2: DFQATT, SNEGSKA (reference sequence). This CDR3 is 13 amino acids long. The CDR3 sequence: CSATKGEQYEQYF. Here the CDR3 DNA reads TGCAGTGCTACTAAGGGGGAGCAATACGAGCAGTACTTC.

This clonotype turned up a few times. The rearrangement uses TRBV7-9 and TRBJ2-5, with a weak D call TRBD1 (6 bases). Germline CDR1 is SEHNR and CDR2 is FQNEAQ (reference sequence). The CDR3 is made up of 14 amino acids. Trimming took off 0 bases at V and 4 bases at J, with 9 bases between the two ends. The CDR3 spells CASSLAIGGETQYF. The CDR3 nucleotides read TGTGCCAGCAGCTTAGCGATAGGGGGAGAGACCCAGTACTTC. Full variable domain (rest looked up from reference TRBV7-9 and TRBJ2-5): DTGVSQNPRHKITKRGQNVTFRCDPISEHNRLYWYRQTLGQGPEFLTYFQNEAQLEKSRLLSDRFSAERPKGSFSTLEIQRTEQGDSAMYLCASSLAIGGETQYFGPGTRLLVL.

This clonotype showed up just once. This may be a read error, as it is one base from a much larger clone. The chain recombines TRBV7-2 with TRBJ1-2; weak D call: TRBD1 (6 bases). Germline V CDR1 and CDR2: SGHTA, FQGNSA. The V gene lost 5 bases and the J gene lost 0 bases, with 13 bases spanning the gap. The CDR3 runs 15 residues. The CDR3 region is CASSPIGQSNYGYTF. CDR3 DNA: TGTGCCAGCAGCCCCATTGGACAGTCTAACTATGGCTACACCTTC.

This clonotype has ten or more counts. The chain has TRBV6-1 and TRBJ2-7, with D hard to call. CDR3 length equals 13 residues. The V gene's germline CDR1 is MNHNS and CDR2 SASEGT. Trimming stripped 1 base from V and 7 bases from J, with 11 bases between. CDR3 bases: TGTGCCAGCAGTGAAGACAGTCCTAGTGAGCAGTACTTC. It encodes CASSEDSPSEQYF.

There are many counts of this clonotype. This CDR3 is CASSLHEGPINNSPLHF. CDR3 in DNA: TGTGCCAGCAGCTTGCACGAGGGCCCTATAAATAATTCACCCCTCCACTTT. This chain joins TRBV7-2 and TRBJ1-6; D unclear. The germline V gene encodes CDR1 SGHTA and CDR2 FQGNSA. V was trimmed by 3 bases and J by 5 bases, leaving 17 bases between them. The CDR3 runs to 17 residues.

This clonotype appeared many times. This rearrangement joins TRBV5-1 to TRBJ1-1, with D tentatively TRBD1 (5 bases). CDR1 and CDR2 (germline): SGHRS, YFSETQ. This CDR3 is 15 amino acids long. V lost 3 bases and J 0 bases, leaving 12 bases between the germline ends. The CDR3: CASSWADSMNTEAFF. CDR3 DNA sequence: TGCGCCAGCAGCTGGGCTGACAGTATGAACACTGAAGCTTTCTTT.

This clonotype came up many times. This chain joins TRBV14 and TRBJ2-7; possible D gene TRBD1, 6 bases. With 3 bases removed from V and 6 bases from J, the gap between germline ends came to 18 bases. The CDR3 runs 15 residues. Per the germline V gene, CDR1 is SGHDN and CDR2 is FVKESK. CDR3 protein: CASSHLSDRFGEQYF. The CDR3 nucleotides are TGTGCCAGCAGCCACCTTTCGGACAGATTTGGCGAGCAGTACTTC.

This clonotype was seen ten or more times. The chain couples TRBV7-9 to TRBJ2-7; D is unclear. This CDR3 comprises 12 residues. The V gene's germline CDR1 is SEHNR and CDR2 FQNEAQ (reference sequence). Between the trimmed V and J ends, which lost 2 bases and 5 bases, there was a span of 7 bases. The chain's CDR3 is CASSLIAHEQYF. DNA for the CDR3: TGTGCCAGCAGCTTAATAGCCCACGAGCAGTACTTC.

This clonotype showed up many times. The V gene is TRBV10-3, the J gene TRBJ2-5; 7 bases align to TRBD2. Trimming removed 6 bases from V and 2 bases from J; junction bases left unmatched: 6. CDR1 ENHRY and CDR2 SYGVKD come from the germline V gene. This CDR3 region has 14 residues. CDR3 sequence reads: CAISVGTTQETQYF. The CDR3 coding sequence is TGTGCCATCAGCGTTGGGACTACGCAAGAGACCCAGTACTTC.

This chain connects TRBV7-2 to TRBJ2-5; tentative D call: TRBD2 (6 bases). V gave up 1 base and J gave up 1 base, with 13 bases separating them. The germline V gene encodes CDR1 SGHTA and CDR2 FQGNSA. The CDR3 is made up of 16 amino acids. CDR3 nucleotides: TGTGCCAGCAGCTTAGGATTAATGGGGGGCCAAGAGACCCAGTACTTC. It yields the protein CASSLGLMGGQETQYF.

There are many counts of this clonotype. The rearrangement joins TRBV7-8 to TRBJ2-7; the D is unclear. Trimming removed 5 bases at V and 2 bases at J, with 4 bases between. Per the germline V gene, CDR1 is SGHVS and CDR2 is FQNEAQ. The CDR3 has 11 amino acids. The CDR3 loop reads CASSETYEQYF. CDR3 nucleotide sequence: TGTGCCAGCAGCGAAACCTACGAGCAGTACTTC.

This clonotype was seen at least ten times. The chain couples TRBV6-5 to TRBJ2-1, with 13 bases that match TRBD2. The CDR3 runs to 15 residues. CDR1 is MNHEY and CDR2 is SVGAGI in the germline V gene. With 6 bases clipped from V and 10 bases from J, the junction kept 9 bases outside the gene matches. CDR3 coding DNA: TGTGCCAGCAGCTTCGGACTAGCGGGAGTAGGGGAGCAGTTCTTC. As protein: CASSFGLAGVGEQFF.

This clonotype was found many times. The chain is built from TRBV7-2 and TRBJ2-1, with 8 bases lining up with TRBD2. This CDR3 region has 16 residues. The V segment lost 5 bases and the J segment 8 bases; nucleotides outside the gene matches: 14. Germline CDR1 and CDR2: SGHTA and FQGNSA. In DNA form, the CDR3 reads TGTGCCAGCAGCCCCGCCCCCGGGGGGGGAGTAGATGAGCAGTTCTTC. Amino acid sequence: CASSPAPGGGVDEQFF.

This clonotype was picked up many times. The V call is TRBV5-1, the J call TRBJ1-1; D is uncertain. V was shortened by 0 bases and J by 2 bases, with 8 bases between the two germline ends. Germline V gives CDR1 SGHRS, CDR2 YFSETQ. The CDR3 length is 14 residues. The CDR3 nucleotides are TGCGCCAGCAGCTTGGCCACGGACAACACTGAAGCTTTCTTT. It is translated as CASSLATDNTEAFF.

This clonotype was counted at least ten times. This chain links TRBV7-9 with TRBJ2-7, with 7 bases fitting TRBD1. The V and J ends lost 5 bases and 6 bases, in that order; junction bases with no gene match: 16. The CDR3 is 16 amino acids. The germline CDR1 and CDR2 sequences are SEHNR and FQNEAQ (reference sequence). The chain's CDR3 is CASSLDNYRGNGEQYF. CDR3 bases: TGTGCCAGCAGCCTGGATAATTACAGGGGAAACGGCGAGCAGTACTTC.

Comment on this clonotype: This may be a read error: a much more frequent sequence differs by one nucleotide. The rearrangement joins TRBV12-3 or TRBV12-4 to TRBJ1-4, with 7 bases fitting TRBD1. The CDR3 consists of 13 residues. The chain's CDR3 is CANSFRDREKLFF. CDR3 in DNA: TGTGCCAACAGTTTTAGGGACAGAGAAAAACTGTTTTTT.